One sample yielded the 17 T cell receptor beta chains listed below, sequenced in a study of blood T cells in healthy people across ages. A J-beta primer mix and a sample-barcoded 5' primer were used in a second PCR of roughly 6 to 11 cycles. A single record per CDR3 protein comes from TCRdb applying MiXCR to the 5' RACE reads. The sample consists of approximately 690,000 distinct CDR3 sequences, approximately 40% of them appearing once. The sample comprised blood. Receptor source: a man older than 75 in good health.

The chain joins TRBV6-2 or TRBV6-3 to TRBJ2-5; D is ambiguous. Trimming left V 3 bases short and J 4 bases short, with 6 bases between. The germline gives CDR1 MNHEY, CDR2 SVGEGT. The CDR3 contains 12 residues. Here the CDR3 reads CASSYKGETQYF. CDR3 DNA sequence: TGTGCCAGCAGTTATAAGGGAGAGACCCAGTACTTC.

This clonotype has more than one count but fewer than ten. The V call is TRBV20-1, the J call TRBJ2-5; 8 bases fit TRBD2. Per the germline V gene, CDR1 is DFQATT and CDR2 is SNEGSKA (reference sequence). The V segment lost 1 base and the J segment 3 bases; nucleotides outside the gene matches: 13. There are 17 residues in the CDR3. The CDR3 sequence: CSARVYGGADGKETQYF. DNA for the CDR3: TGCAGTGCTAGAGTCTACGGGGGGGCTGATGGGAAAGAGACCCAGTACTTC.

Points on this clonotype: Given a much more abundant clone one base away, this may be a read error. This rearrangement joins TRBV29-1 to TRBJ1-2, with a possible D match to TRBD1 (6 bases). Germline-derived CDR1 and CDR2 are SQVTM and ANQGSEA. The CDR3 extends over 14 amino acids. The germline V and J ends were trimmed by 6 bases and 4 bases, with 18 bases remaining between them. The CDR3 DNA follows: TGCAGCGTGGGGGGCAGGACCCTCACCTATGGCTACACCTTC. It yields the protein CSVGGRTLTYGYTF.

V is TRBV29-1 and J is TRBJ1-2; 10 nucleotides match TRBD1. Trimming cost V 6 bases and J 9 bases; bases outside gene matches: 7. Germline CDR1 and CDR2: SQVTM and ANQGSEA. The CDR3 spans 12 residues. The CDR3 spells CSVRQGAYSYTF. CDR3 coding DNA: TGCAGCGTCCGACAGGGGGCCTACAGCTACACCTTC.

The sample holds a few counts of this clonotype. This chain connects TRBV3-1 to TRBJ2-1, with no clear D. From germline, CDR1 is LGHDT and CDR2 YNNKEL (reference sequence). This CDR3 is 16 amino acids long. Deletions cut 1 base from V and 0 bases from J, with 10 bases between. Written as DNA, the CDR3 is TGTGCCAGCAGCCAAGCGGGTGGGTTCTCCTACAATGAGCAGTTCTTC. It is translated as CASSQAGGFSYNEQFF.

This chain joins TRBV18 and TRBJ1-1; D possibly corresponds to TRBD1 (6 bases). The CDR3 loop spans 14 amino acids. CDR1 KGHSH and CDR2 LQKENI come from the germline V gene. V lost 3 bases, J lost 3 bases, and 11 bases lay in between. The CDR3 region has the DNA TGTGCCAGCTCACCCCGGGAGGGGGACACTGAAGCTTTCTTT. Its protein is CASSPREGDTEAFF.

This clonotype was observed a handful of times. The rearrangement uses TRBV25-1 and TRBJ1-5, with D uncertain. This CDR3 has 12 amino acids. Trimming stripped 3 bases from V and 4 bases from J, with 4 bases between. CDR1 and CDR2 (germline): MGHDK, SYGVNS. In DNA, the CDR3 is TGTGCCAGCAGTGACCTTAATCAGCCCCAGCATTTT. This sequence encodes CASSDLNQPQHF.

J is TRBJ2-3 and V is TRBV7-3; TRBD2 is a possible D gene (6 bases). Trimming took 6 bases from V and 4 from J, leaving 17 bases between them. This CDR3 contains 15 residues. Germline V gene data show CDR1 as SGHTA and CDR2 as FQGTGA. CDR3 loop: CASSLRGTSADTQYF. The CDR3 bases are TGTGCCAGCAGTCTTAGAGGGACTTCGGCAGATACGCAGTATTTT.

This clonotype was counted ten times or more. This sequence joins TRBV21-1 and TRBJ2-5; whether TRBD1, the table's D call, matches the DNA was not checked. TRBV21-1 is a recognized pseudogene. The CDR3 sequence is 14 residues long. CDR3 sequence reads: CASRPGQGNRHRYF. CDR3 DNA: TGTGCCAGCAGACCGGGACAGGGGAATAGACATAGGTACTTC.

About this clonotype: This sequence may be a read error, since a much larger clone differs from it by one base. The V call is TRBV5-1, the J call TRBJ2-5, with unresolved D. TRBJ2-7 matches the DNA end more closely, so the J call is doubtful. The germline CDR1 and CDR2 sequences are SGHRS and YFSETQ. The CDR3 loop spans 14 amino acids. For the CDR3, the DNA is TGCGCCAGCAGCTTTGATCTTGGGGTCTACGAGCAGTACTTC. Its protein product is CASSFDLGVYEQYF.

The chain has TRBV4-2 and TRBJ1-2; D gene unclear. This CDR3 spans 14 amino acids. Between the trimmed V and J ends, which lost 1 base and 2 bases, there was a span of 8 bases. CDR1 is LGHNA, CDR2 YNFKEQ, per germline. CDR3 DNA sequence: TGTGCCAGCAGCCAAGTCGACGGAAACTATGGCTACACCTTC. This encodes CASSQVDGNYGYTF.

J is TRBJ1-1 and V is TRBV27, with 9 bases identical to TRBD1. Germline CDR1 MNHEY, CDR2 SMNVEV (reference sequence). Losses at the gene ends were 6 bases for V and 6 bases for J; bases not matched to a gene: 8. CDR3 length: 14 amino acids. The CDR3 DNA reads TGTGCCAGCAGCGGGGACAGGGTAGGACCTGAAGCTTTCTTT. It is translated as CASSGDRVGPEAFF.

This clonotype has a count of ten or more. The chain recombines TRBV4-2 with TRBJ2-5; 10 nucleotides agree with TRBD1. The CDR3 length is 18 residues. The V gene's germline CDR1 is LGHNA and CDR2 YNFKEQ. V lost 0 bases and J lost 3; bases outside the gene matches: 10. The DNA for the CDR3 is TGTGCCAGCAGCCAAGATCGACGGGGGACAGGGGCTAAAGAGACCCAGTACTTC. Translating gives CASSQDRRGTGAKETQYF.

This clonotype was recorded once. The V call is TRBV6-2 or TRBV6-3, the J call TRBJ2-2, with 10 bases identical to TRBD2. The J segment lost 1 base and the V segment lost 4 bases, leaving 3 bases of the junction unmatched. The germline V gene has CDR1 MNHEY and CDR2 SVGEGT. CDR3 length: 16 residues. This CDR3 reads CASSSQRGGNTGELFF. CDR3 nucleotides: TGTGCCAGCAGTTCCCAGCGGGGGGGGAACACCGGGGAGCTGTTTTTT.

Details on this clonotype: A read error may be the cause here, since a much bigger clone is one base away. This chain connects TRBV7-9 to TRBJ2-5, with 7 bases aligning to TRBD2. The DNA end favors TRBJ2-1, so the J call may be wrong. The CDR3 loop spans 16 amino acids. The germline CDR1 and CDR2 sequences are SEHNR and FQNEAQ (reference sequence). The CDR3 nucleotides are TGTGCCAGCGGAAAGACTATAGCGGGCTTCCAAGAGACCCAGTTCTTC. Residues: CASGKTIAGFQETQFF.

Details on this clonotype: Just one base apart from a much larger clone, this may be a read error. The rearrangement joins TRBV3-1 to TRBJ1-4; 9 bases align to TRBD1. Germline V gene lookup returns CDR1 LGHDT and CDR2 YNNKEL (reference sequence). Trimming took 6 bases from V and 4 from J; bases not matched to a gene: 3. The length of the CDR3 is 14 residues. Written as DNA, the CDR3 is TGTGCCAGCAGAGACAGGGGGTTTAATGAAAAACTGTTTTTT. Translated: CASRDRGFNEKLFF.

This chain uses TRBV3-1 with TRBJ2-7, with 11 bases aligning to TRBD1. V lost 1 base, J lost 4 bases, and 6 bases stayed unmatched. CDR1 LGHDT and CDR2 YNNKEL come from the germline V gene (reference sequence). This CDR3 has 16 residues. The CDR3: CASSQGWGTGGYEQYF. The CDR3 DNA sequence: TGTGCCAGCAGCCAAGGGTGGGGGACAGGGGGGTACGAGCAGTACTTC.